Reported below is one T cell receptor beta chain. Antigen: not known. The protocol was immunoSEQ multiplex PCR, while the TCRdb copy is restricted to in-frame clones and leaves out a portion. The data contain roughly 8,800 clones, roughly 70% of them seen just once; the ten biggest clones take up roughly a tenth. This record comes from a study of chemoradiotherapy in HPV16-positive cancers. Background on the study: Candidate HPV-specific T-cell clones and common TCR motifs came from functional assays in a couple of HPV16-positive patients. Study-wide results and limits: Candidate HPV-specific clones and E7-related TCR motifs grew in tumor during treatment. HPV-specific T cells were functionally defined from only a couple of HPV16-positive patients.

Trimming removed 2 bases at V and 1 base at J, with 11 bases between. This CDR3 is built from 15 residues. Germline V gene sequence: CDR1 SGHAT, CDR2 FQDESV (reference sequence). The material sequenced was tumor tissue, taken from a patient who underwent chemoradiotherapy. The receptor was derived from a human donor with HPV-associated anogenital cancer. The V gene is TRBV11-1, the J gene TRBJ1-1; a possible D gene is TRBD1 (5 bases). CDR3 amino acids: CASSLRGSQNTEAFF. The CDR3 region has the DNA TGTGCCAGCAGCTTAAGGGGAAGTCAGAACACTGAAGCTTTCTTT.